This is a list of T cell receptor beta chains from one sample in a study of CD8 T cells in Susac syndrome. TCRdb reprocessed the immunoSEQ multiplex PCR reads via MiXCR and lists one record per CDR3 protein. This table has around 300,000 distinct CDR3 sequences, 85% appearing once. Sequencing input: CD8+ T cells from PBMCs. The receptors originated from a human donor with multiple sclerosis. CDR3s include the opening cysteine and the closing phenylalanine or tryptophan. Each record gives: clone size, J gene, V gene, D gene, CDR3 DNA, CDR3 protein. D genes are given only for firm matches. Clone sizes are given selectively: once, few, many, or a class where the clone is expanded.

>once|TRBJ2-1|TRBV7-8|.
TGTGCCAGCAACAGTCCCGGAATGGGGGATGAGCAGTTCTTC
CASNSPGMGDEQFF
>few|TRBJ1-1|TRBV2|TRBD1
TGTGCCAGCAGCCGGGACAGGTTGAACACTGAAGCTTTCTTT
CASSRDRLNTEAFF
>few|TRBJ2-2|TRBV7-2|.
TGTGCCAGCAGCTTACAGCGGAACACCGGGGAGCTGTTTTTT
CASSLQRNTGELFF
>.|TRBJ2-2|TRBV6-2/TRBV6-3|.
TGTGCCAGCAGGTTCAGGGGTGACACCGGGGAGCTGTTTTTT
CASRFRGDTGELFF
>.|TRBJ2-3|TRBV27|.
TGTGCCAGCAGTCTTACCTCCTTAGGGTTGGCAGATACGCAGTATTTT
CASSLTSLGLADTQYF
>few|TRBJ2-7|TRBV20-1|.
TGCAGTGCTGAGGCAGATCTCAACTACGAGCAGTACTTC
CSAEADLNYEQYF
>few|TRBJ2-5|TRBV11-2|TRBD2
TGTGCCAGCAGCCCCGGGACTAGCGGACAAGAGACCCAGTACTTC
CASSPGTSGQETQYF
>.|TRBJ2-2|TRBV27|.
TGTGCCAGCAGTTTATCAGGGTCGAACACCGGGGAGCTGTTTTTT
CASSLSGSNTGELFF
>.|TRBJ2-1|TRBV5-4|TRBD1
TGTGCCAGCAGCTTGGGGACAGGGGGCGCAAATGAGCAGTTCTTC
CASSLGTGGANEQFF
>.|TRBJ1-2|TRBV12-3/TRBV12-4|.
TGTGCCAGCAGTTTCGCCCCCCCGACGGGCGGCTACACCTTC
CASSFAPPTGGYTF
>.|TRBJ1-2|TRBV27|.
TGTGCCACTGCGTCGGGGGCAGCTCTCAACTATGGCTACACCTTC
CATASGAALNYGYTF
>few|TRBJ2-1|TRBV6-6|TRBD2
TGTGCCAGCAGATTAGCGGGTTCCTACAATGAGCAGTTCTTC
CASRLAGSYNEQFF
>.|TRBJ2-7|TRBV5-6|TRBD1
TGTGCCAGCAGCTTCACGGGGACAGGGGGCACCTACGAGCAGTACTTC
CASSFTGTGGTYEQYF
>.|TRBJ2-3|TRBV6-5|TRBD2
TGTGCCAGCAGTTACACTAGCGGGAGTGGAGATACGCAGTATTTT
CASSYTSGSGDTQYF
>few|TRBJ2-3|TRBV5-4|TRBD1
TGTGCCAGCAGGCTTCCCGGGACAGGGGATGTCGATACGCAGTATTTT
CASRLPGTGDVDTQYF
>.|TRBJ2-1|TRBV27|TRBD2
TGTGCCAGCAGTTTATCAGGGACTAGCGGGGGGTACAATGAGCAGTTCTTC
CASSLSGTSGGYNEQFF
>.|TRBJ1-3|TRBV21-1|.
TGTGCCAGCACCTCGACAGGGGGCCGAAACACCATATATTTT
CASTSTGGRNTIYF
>few|TRBJ2-5|TRBV29-1|.
TGCAGCGTAATTGAGGAGTCAGGGACCCAGTACTTC
CSVIEESGTQYF
>.|TRBJ2-2|TRBV11-3|TRBD1
TGTGCCAGCAGCTTTAGGACAGGGAACACCGGGGAGCTGTTTTTT
CASSFRTGNTGELFF
>.|TRBJ1-1|TRBV13|.
TGTGCCAGCAGCCCTAGGTTGGGGAGCACTGAAGCTTTCTTT
CASSPRLGSTEAFF
>.|TRBJ2-5|TRBV5-4|.
TGTGCCAGCAGCTTGATCACTGAAGAGACCCAGTACTTC
CASSLITEETQYF
>.|TRBJ2-7|TRBV20-1|TRBD2
TGCAGTGCTTCTTACCCAAGCGGGAGCATCACGTACGAGCAGTACTTC
CSASYPSGSITYEQYF
>.|TRBJ2-2|TRBV7-9|TRBD2
TGTGCCAGCAGATCTAGACTAGCGGGAACCCCTAATACCGGGGAGCTGTTTTTT
CASRSRLAGTPNTGELFF
>.|TRBJ2-6|TRBV29-1|.
TGCAGCGTTGGTCGGGGGCGCGACGGGGCCAACGTCCTGACTTTC
CSVGRGRDGANVLTF
>once|TRBJ2-1|TRBV9|TRBD2
TGTGCCAGCAGTTTACTAGCGGGAGGGTATGAGCAGTTCTTC
CASSLLAGGYEQFF
>.|TRBJ2-7|TRBV7-6|TRBD2
TGTGCCAGCAGCGCACTAGCGGGAGACGAGCAGTACTTC
CASSALAGDEQYF
>.|TRBJ2-7|TRBV19|TRBD2
TGTGCCAGTAGCCCTAGCGGGACCGGGGCCTACGAGCAGTACTTC
CASSPSGTGAYEQYF
>.|TRBJ1-2|TRBV6-2/TRBV6-3|TRBD1
TGTGCCAGCAGTACAACTCAGGGGGCCGATGGCTACACCTTC
CASSTTQGADGYTF
>.|TRBJ2-1|TRBV27|.
TGTGCCAGCAGTCCTATAGCAGATTCTTACAATGAGCAGTTCTTC
CASSPIADSYNEQFF
>.|TRBJ2-3|TRBV30|TRBD2
TGTGCCTGGCGTCTTCTAGCGGACAGCACAGATACGCAGTATTTT
CAWRLLADSTDTQYF
>.|TRBJ2-1|TRBV13|.
TGTGCCAGCAGCTCAGGACTACCCACCTACAATGAGCAGTTCTTC
CASSSGLPTYNEQFF
>.|TRBJ2-2|TRBV5-5|.
TGTGCCAGCAGCCTTACGTTCCAGGGCACCGGGGAGCTGTTTTTT
CASSLTFQGTGELFF
>.|TRBJ2-7|TRBV4-3|TRBD2
TGCGCCAGCAGCCAAGACCCCGGACTAGCGGGAGCCGGGCAGTACTTC
CASSQDPGLAGAGQYF
>few|TRBJ1-1|TRBV6-5|.
TGTGCCAGCAGTTACTCGGAGAACACTGAAGCTTTCTTT
CASSYSENTEAFF
>once|TRBJ1-6|TRBV15|.
TGTGCCACCAGCAGAGGGGGGGAGAATTCACCCCTCCACTTT
CATSRGGENSPLHF
>few|TRBJ1-1|TRBV25-1|.
TGTGCCAGCAGTGAACCCGGGACGGATGAAGCTTTCTTT
CASSEPGTDEAFF
>.|TRBJ2-7|TRBV7-9|.
TGTGCCAGCAGCTCAGGAGAAGTCGACGAGCAGTACTTC
CASSSGEVDEQYF
>.|TRBJ2-7|TRBV29-1|.
TGCAGCGTTGAAGGAGGAACAGGCTCTTTACTCTACGAGCAGTACTTC
CSVEGGTGSLLYEQYF
>.|TRBJ2-7|TRBV7-2|TRBD2
TGTGCCAGCAGCTTAGGCGGGAGTGGCCCCTACGAGCAGTACTTC
CASSLGGSGPYEQYF
>.|TRBJ2-1|TRBV4-3|.
TGCGCCAGCAGCCAAGAAAAGCGCCTAGCAGGAGAGCAGTTCTTC
CASSQEKRLAGEQFF
>.|TRBJ1-5|TRBV24-1|.
TGTGCCACCAGTACCAGGGGCCGGCATCAGCCCCAGCATTTT
CATSTRGRHQPQHF
>once|TRBJ2-1|TRBV15|.
TGTGCCACCAGCGAAGGTTCTGCGGGGCTCTACAATGAGCAGTTCTTC
CATSEGSAGLYNEQFF
>.|TRBJ2-1|TRBV6-5|TRBD2
TGTGCCAGCAGTTCACTACTTAGCGGGGCCTCCTACAATGAGCAGCTCTTC
CASSSLLSGASYNEQLF
>.|TRBJ2-1|TRBV7-9|.
TGTGCCAGCAGCCGAAGTGTGGGGAATGAGCAGTTCTTC
CASSRSVGNEQFF
>.|TRBJ2-7|TRBV18|.
TGTGCCAGCTCGGCCCAGGACTCCTACGAGCAGTACTTC
CASSAQDSYEQYF
>few|TRBJ2-3|TRBV6-5|TRBD2
TGTGCCAGCTCGAGCGGGGGTAGCACAGATACGCAGTATTTT
CASSSGGSTDTQYF
>.|TRBJ2-7|TRBV6-2/TRBV6-3|.
TGTGCCAGCACGGACCGGGACCCTGCGTACGAGCAGTACTTC
CASTDRDPAYEQYF
>.|TRBJ2-1|TRBV27|TRBD1
TGTGCCAGCAGTGCCTCCGGGACAGGGGGAGGTGAGCAGTTCTTC
CASSASGTGGGEQFF
>few|TRBJ2-1|TRBV27|.
TGTGCCAGCAGTTTAGCCCTATACAATGAGCAGTTCTTC
CASSLALYNEQFF
>.|TRBJ2-3|TRBV7-6|TRBD1
TGTGCCAGCAGCTTAGGGACAGGGGGCGAAGCAGATACGCAGTATTTT
CASSLGTGGEADTQYF
>.|TRBJ2-7|TRBV27|.
TGTGCCAGCAGTTCAGGACAGAGCTCCTACGAGCAGTACTTC
CASSSGQSSYEQYF